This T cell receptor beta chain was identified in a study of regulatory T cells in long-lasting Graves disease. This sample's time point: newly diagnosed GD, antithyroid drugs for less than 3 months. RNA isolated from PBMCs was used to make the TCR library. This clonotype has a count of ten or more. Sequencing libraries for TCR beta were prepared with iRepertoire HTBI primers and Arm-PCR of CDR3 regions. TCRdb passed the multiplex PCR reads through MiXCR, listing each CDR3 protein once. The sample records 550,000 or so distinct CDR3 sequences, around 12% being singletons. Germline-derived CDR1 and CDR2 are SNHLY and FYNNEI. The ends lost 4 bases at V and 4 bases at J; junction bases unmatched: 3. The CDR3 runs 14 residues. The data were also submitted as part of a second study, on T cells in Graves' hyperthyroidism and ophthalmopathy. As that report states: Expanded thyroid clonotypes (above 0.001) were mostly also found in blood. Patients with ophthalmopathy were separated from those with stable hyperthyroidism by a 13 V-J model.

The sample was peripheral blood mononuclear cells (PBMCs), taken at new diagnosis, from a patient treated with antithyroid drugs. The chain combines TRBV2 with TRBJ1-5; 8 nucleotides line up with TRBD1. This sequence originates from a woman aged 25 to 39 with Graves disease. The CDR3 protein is CASSVNRGNQPQHF. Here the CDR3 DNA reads TGTGCCAGCAGTGTAAACAGGGGGAATCAGCCCCAGCATTTT.